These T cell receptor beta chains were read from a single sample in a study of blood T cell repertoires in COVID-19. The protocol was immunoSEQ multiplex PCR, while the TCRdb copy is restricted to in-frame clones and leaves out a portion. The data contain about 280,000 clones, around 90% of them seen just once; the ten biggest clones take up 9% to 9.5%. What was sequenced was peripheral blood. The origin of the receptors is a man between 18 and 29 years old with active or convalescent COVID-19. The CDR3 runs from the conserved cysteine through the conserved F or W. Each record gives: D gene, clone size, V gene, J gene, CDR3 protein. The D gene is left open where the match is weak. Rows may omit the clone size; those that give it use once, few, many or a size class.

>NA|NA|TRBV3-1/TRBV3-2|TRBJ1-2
CASSQAGQNYGYTF
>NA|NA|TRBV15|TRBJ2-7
CATSWSEPQEADF
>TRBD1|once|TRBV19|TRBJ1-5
CASSPRDSVRSNQPQHF
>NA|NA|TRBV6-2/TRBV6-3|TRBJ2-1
CASSLIGAPPYNEQFF
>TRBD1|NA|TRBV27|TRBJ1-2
CASSLSRTGSYGYTF
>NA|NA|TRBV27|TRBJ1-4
CASRTGDTNEKLFF
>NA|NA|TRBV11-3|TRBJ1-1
CASSPEGANTEAFF
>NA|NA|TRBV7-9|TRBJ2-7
CASSSTRDEQGLYEQYF
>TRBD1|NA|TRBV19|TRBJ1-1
CASNPGTGANTEAFF
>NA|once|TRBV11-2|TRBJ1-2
CASSSSDYGYTF
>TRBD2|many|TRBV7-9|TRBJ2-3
CASSTLGGGGAWNTQYF
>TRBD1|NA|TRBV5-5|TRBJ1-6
CASSFADRGMRNSPLHF
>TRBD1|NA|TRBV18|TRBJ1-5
CASSEGQGLSNQPQHF
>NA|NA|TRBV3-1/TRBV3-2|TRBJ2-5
CASSTSPETQYF
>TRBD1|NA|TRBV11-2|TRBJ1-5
CASSGGTDNQPQHF
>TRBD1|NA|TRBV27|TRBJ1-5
CASSPGQGFEPQHF
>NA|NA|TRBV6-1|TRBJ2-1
CASSEAGGYNEQFF
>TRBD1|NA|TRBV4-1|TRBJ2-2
CASSQVTGHTGELFF
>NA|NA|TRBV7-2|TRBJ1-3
CASSSPWTVSGNTIYF
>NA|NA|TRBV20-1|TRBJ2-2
CSANTVGELFF
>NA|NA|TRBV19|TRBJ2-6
CASSIWQGGSGANVLTF
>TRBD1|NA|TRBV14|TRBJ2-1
CASSPTGNYYNEQFF
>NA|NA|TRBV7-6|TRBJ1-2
CASSPTGQENYGYTF
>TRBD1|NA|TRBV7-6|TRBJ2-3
CASSSDRDLTDTQYF
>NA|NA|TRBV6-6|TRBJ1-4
CASSYSVPSGVEKLFF
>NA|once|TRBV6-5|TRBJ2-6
CASSPVDGANVLTF
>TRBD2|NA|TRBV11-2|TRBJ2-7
CASSLVSGGTYEQYF
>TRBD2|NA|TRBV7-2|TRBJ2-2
CASSRIAGSMPGELFF
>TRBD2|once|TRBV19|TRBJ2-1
CASSIRTSANEQFF
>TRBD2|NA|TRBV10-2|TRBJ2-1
CASSESRLAGFSEQFF
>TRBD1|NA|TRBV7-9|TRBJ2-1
CASSSQGASYNEQFF
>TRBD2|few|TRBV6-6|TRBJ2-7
CASSWGLDIYEQYF